The rows below give T cell receptor beta chains drawn from one sample of a study of T cell responses to AZD1222 COVID-19 vaccine. Sequenced by immunoSEQ multiplex PCR; TCRdb stores in-frame clones only, minus some. The sample records about 130,000 clones, about four fifths being singletons. Source: peripheral blood, taken on day 0 of AZD1222 vaccination. The receptors come from an adult in good health. The CDR3 runs from the conserved cysteine through the conserved F or W. The D gene is left open where the match is weak. The size entry is marked missing in some rows and otherwise reads once, few, many or a size class.

>TRBJ2-2|TRBV29-1|-|TRBD1
CSVDSGTGITGELFF
TGCAGCGTTGACTCCGGGACAGGGATCACCGGGGAGCTGTTTTTT
>TRBJ2-7|TRBV2|-|TRBD1
CASSPGTGSSYEQYF
TGTGCCAGCAGCCCCGGGACAGGGAGCTCCTACGAGCAGTACTTC
>TRBJ1-5|TRBV19|-|-
CASSPDSQPQHF
TGTGCCAGTAGTCCCGATAGTCAGCCCCAGCATTTT
>TRBJ1-1|TRBV9|-|-
CASSFRGFTEAFF
TGTGCCAGCAGCTTTAGAGGGTTCACTGAAGCTTTCTTT
>TRBJ2-7|TRBV4-2|-|-
CASSQEPTLYEQYF
TGTGCCAGCAGCCAAGAACCCACCCTCTACGAGCAGTACTTC
>TRBJ1-2|TRBV30|-|-
CAWGQNTNYGYTF
TGTGCCTGGGGACAGAACACTAACTATGGCTACACCTTC
>TRBJ2-1|TRBV18|-|-
CASSPPPGGPEQFF
TGTGCCAGCTCACCACCGCCGGGGGGCCCTGAGCAGTTCTTC
>TRBJ2-3|TRBV5-1|-|-
CASSLGGPTDTQYF
TGCGCCAGCAGCTTGGGGGGTCCCACAGATACGCAGTATTTT
>TRBJ1-4|TRBV19|-|TRBD1
CASSMTGNHGEKLFF
TGTGCCAGTAGTATGACAGGGAATCACGGTGAAAAACTGTTTTTT
>TRBJ1-5|TRBV19|-|-
CASTPTGGSNQPQHF
TGTGCCAGTACCCCGACAGGAGGGAGCAATCAGCCCCAGCATTTT
>TRBJ1-1|TRBV29-1|-|-
CSVTRQTEAFF
TGCAGCGTAACCCGACAGACTGAAGCTTTCTTT
>TRBJ1-2|TRBV12-5|once|-
CASGLVPTKANYGYTF
TGTGCTAGTGGTTTGGTACCCACCAAGGCTAACTATGGCTACACCTTC
>TRBJ2-1|TRBV28|-|-
CASSLSRNEQFF
TGTGCCAGCAGTTTAAGTAGGAATGAGCAGTTCTTC
>TRBJ1-2|TRBV24-1|-|-
CATSDFRGTNYGYTF
TGTGCCACCAGTGACTTCCGGGGAACCAACTATGGCTACACCTTC
>TRBJ1-4|TRBV15|-|TRBD1
CATSRDLGQGAGKLFF
TGTGCCACCAGCAGAGATTTAGGACAGGGGGCTGGAAAACTGTTTTTT
>TRBJ2-2|TRBV5-1|-|TRBD1
CASSSTGSGPEELFF
TGCGCCAGCAGCTCGACAGGGAGTGGGCCGGAGGAGCTGTTTTTT
>TRBJ2-2|TRBV11-2|-|-
CASSLWGLGTGELFF
TGTGCCAGCAGCTTATGGGGGCTGGGCACCGGGGAGCTGTTTTTT
>TRBJ1-3|TRBV19|-|-
CASSKPGGSGNTIYF
TGTGCCAGTAGTAAACCCGGGGGCTCTGGAAACACCATATATTTT
>TRBJ1-4|TRBV7-9|-|-
CASSLGADEKLFF
TGTGCCAGCAGTCTCGGGGCTGATGAAAAACTGTTTTTT
>TRBJ1-2|TRBV27|-|-
CASSFIRTGYTF
TGTGCCAGCAGTTTTATACGGACTGGCTACACCTTC
>TRBJ2-5|TRBV9|-|TRBD2
CASSAQRGYQETQYF
TGTGCCAGCAGCGCCCAGCGGGGGTACCAAGAGACCCAGTACTTC